The clone carrying this TCR beta chain was seen once. Its antigen is still unknown. This specimen comes from a study of long-term antiretroviral therapy in people with HIV. The CDR3 consists of 13 residues. V lost 6 bases to trimming and J lost 8 bases, with 16 bases between them. Germline V gives CDR1 MNHEY, CDR2 SMNVEV (reference sequence). Survey-level resolution applied to immunoSEQ assay v3.0. Clones were read by immunoSEQ multiplex PCR, and TCRdb kept only the in-frame ones, dropping some. The sample lists 30,000 to 40,000 clones, 80% to 85% seen once, with around 5.1% in the top ten. Findings and caveats of the study: ART preceded a rise in diversity that nonetheless stayed lower than in transplant donor controls. CDR3 lengths in HIV samples spanned a narrower range than controls. Dominant in the repertoire at all time points were clones expanded before ART.

The receptor's source is a man aged 18-30 years with HIV. The input for sequencing was unsorted PBMCs, taken 1.5 years after starting antiretroviral therapy. V and J are TRBV27 and TRBJ1-1; D not resolved. This CDR3 reads CASSPKSGREAFF. The CDR3 DNA reads as TGTGCCAGCAGCCCCAAGAGTGGGAGGGAAGCTTTCTTT.